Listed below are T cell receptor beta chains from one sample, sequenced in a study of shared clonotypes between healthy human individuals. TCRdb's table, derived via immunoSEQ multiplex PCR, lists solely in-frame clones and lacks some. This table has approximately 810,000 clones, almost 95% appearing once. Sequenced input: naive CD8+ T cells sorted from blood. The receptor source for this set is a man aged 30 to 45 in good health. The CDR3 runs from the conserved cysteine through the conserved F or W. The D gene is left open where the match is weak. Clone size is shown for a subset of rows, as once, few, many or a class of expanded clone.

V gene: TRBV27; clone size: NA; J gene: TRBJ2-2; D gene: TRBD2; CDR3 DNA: TGTGCCAGCAGTCCCAGACTAGCGGGGGGCGGCGGGGAGCTGTTTTTT; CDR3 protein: CASSPRLAGGGGELFF
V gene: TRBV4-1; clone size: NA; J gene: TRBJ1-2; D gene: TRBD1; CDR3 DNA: TGCGCCAGCAGCCAAATAGGGACAGAGAACTATGGCTACACCTTC; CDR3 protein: CASSQIGTENYGYTF
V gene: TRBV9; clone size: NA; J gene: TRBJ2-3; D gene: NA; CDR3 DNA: TGTGCCAGCAGCTTAGGACAGTTCAGCACAGATACGCAGTATTTT; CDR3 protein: CASSLGQFSTDTQYF
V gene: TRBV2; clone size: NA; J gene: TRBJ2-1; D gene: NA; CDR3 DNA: TGTGCCAGCAGTCGTCGGACAGATGAGCAGTTCTTC; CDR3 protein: CASSRRTDEQFF
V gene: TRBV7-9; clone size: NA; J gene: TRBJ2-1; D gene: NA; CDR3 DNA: TGTGCCAGTGGAGGGACCGCGGGCGATGAGCAGTTCTTC; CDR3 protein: CASGGTAGDEQFF
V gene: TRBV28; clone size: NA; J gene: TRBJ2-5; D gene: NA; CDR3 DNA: TGTGCCAGCACTTCGGACGGTTACCAAGAGACCCAGTACTTC; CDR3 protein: CASTSDGYQETQYF
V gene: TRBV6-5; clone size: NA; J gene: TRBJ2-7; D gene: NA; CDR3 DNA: TGTGCCACAATGCGGGGCTACGAGCAGTACTTC; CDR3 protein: CATMRGYEQYF
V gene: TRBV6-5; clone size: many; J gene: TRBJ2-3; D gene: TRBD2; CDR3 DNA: TGTGCCAGCAGTACCATAGCGGGAGGGCCAGATACGCAGTATTTT; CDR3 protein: CASSTIAGGPDTQYF
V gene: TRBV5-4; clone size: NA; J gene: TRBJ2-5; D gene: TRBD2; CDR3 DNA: TGTGCCAGCAGCATACGTAGCGGGATAGGTGAGACCCAGTACTTC; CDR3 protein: CASSIRSGIGETQYF
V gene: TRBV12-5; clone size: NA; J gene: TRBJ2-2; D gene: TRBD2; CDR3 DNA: TGTGCTAGTGGTTTGGGGCTTACTCGGGAGGGAACCGGGGAGCTGTTTTTT; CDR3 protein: CASGLGLTREGTGELFF
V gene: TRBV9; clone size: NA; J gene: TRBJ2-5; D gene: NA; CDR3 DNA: TGTGCCAGCAGTCCCCAGGAAAAAGAGACCCAGTACTTC; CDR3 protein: CASSPQEKETQYF
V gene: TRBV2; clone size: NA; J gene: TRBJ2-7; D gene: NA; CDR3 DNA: TGTGCCAGCAGTGATAGGGATACCTACGAGCAGTACTTC; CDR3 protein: CASSDRDTYEQYF
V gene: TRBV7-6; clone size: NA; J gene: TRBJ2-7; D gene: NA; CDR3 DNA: TGTGCCAGCAGCCTCGGGATTCTTCAGGAGCAGTACTTC; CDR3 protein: CASSLGILQEQYF
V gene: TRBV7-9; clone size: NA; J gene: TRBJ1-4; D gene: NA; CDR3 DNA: TGTGCCAGCAGCTTACGAGGGGAAAAACTGTTTTTT; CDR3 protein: CASSLRGEKLFF
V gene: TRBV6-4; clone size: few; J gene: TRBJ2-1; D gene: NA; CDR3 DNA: TGTGCCAGCAGTGACAGGGGCGATGAGCAGTTCTTC; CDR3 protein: CASSDRGDEQFF
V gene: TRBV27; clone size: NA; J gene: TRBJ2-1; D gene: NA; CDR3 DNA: TGTGCCAGCAGTTTAAGGTCCCCCAGGGATGAGCAGTTCTTC; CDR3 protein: CASSLRSPRDEQFF
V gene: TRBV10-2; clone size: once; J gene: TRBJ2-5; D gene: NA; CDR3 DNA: TGCGCCAGCAGACTCTCTTGGGAGAGAGTGGGGACCCAGTACTTC; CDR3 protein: CASRLSWERVGTQYF
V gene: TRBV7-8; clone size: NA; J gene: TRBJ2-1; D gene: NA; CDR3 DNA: TGTGCCAGCAGCCTACGGGGCGGGGAGCAGTTCTTC; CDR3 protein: CASSLRGGEQFF
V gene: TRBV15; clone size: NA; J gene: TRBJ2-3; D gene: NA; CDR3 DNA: TGTGCCACCAGCGGACTTAAGTTGAGGGGCGCCGAACGAGTCGATACGCAGTATTTT; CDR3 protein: CATSGLKLRGAERVDTQYF
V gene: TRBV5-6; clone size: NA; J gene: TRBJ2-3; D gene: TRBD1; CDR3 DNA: TGTGCCAGCAGCTTGAAGACAGGGGGATCAGATACGCAGTATTTT; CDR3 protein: CASSLKTGGSDTQYF
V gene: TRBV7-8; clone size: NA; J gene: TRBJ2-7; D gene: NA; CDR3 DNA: TGTGCCAGCAGCGGAGAGGTCGGGACCGTACCCTACGAGCAGTACTTC; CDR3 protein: CASSGEVGTVPYEQYF
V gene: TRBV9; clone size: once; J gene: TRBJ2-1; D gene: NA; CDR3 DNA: TGTGCCAGCAGCGTAGTTTCGTGGCCCAATGAGCAGTTCTTC; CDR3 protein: CASSVVSWPNEQFF
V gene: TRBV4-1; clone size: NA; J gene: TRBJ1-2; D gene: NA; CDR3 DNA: TGCGCCAGCAGCCAAGATCGGACGGGTTTTTATGGCTACACCTTC; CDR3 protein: CASSQDRTGFYGYTF
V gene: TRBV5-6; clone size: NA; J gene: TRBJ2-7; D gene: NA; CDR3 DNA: TGTGCCAGCAGCTTGGGGGTTTCAGCCTACGAGCAGTACTTC; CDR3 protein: CASSLGVSAYEQYF
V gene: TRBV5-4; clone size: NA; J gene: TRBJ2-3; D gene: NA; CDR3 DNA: TGTGCCAGCAGCTTCGGGACAGATACGCAGTATTTT; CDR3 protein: CASSFGTDTQYF
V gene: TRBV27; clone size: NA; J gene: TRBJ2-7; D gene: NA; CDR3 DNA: TGTGCCAGCAGTAAACCTAGTTACGAGCAGTACTTC; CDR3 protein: CASSKPSYEQYF
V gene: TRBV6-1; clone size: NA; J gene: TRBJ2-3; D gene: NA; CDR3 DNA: TGTGCCAGCAGCCTTCTGAGCGGTAGCACAGATACGCAGTATTTT; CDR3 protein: CASSLLSGSTDTQYF
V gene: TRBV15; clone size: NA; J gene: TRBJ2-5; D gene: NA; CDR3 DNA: TGTGCCACCAGCAGAGATACCCCGAGGGAGACCCAGTACTTC; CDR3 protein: CATSRDTPRETQYF
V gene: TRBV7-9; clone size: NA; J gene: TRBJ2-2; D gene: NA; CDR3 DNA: TGTGCCAGCAGCTCTGTCGCGAACACCGGGGAGCTGTTTTTT; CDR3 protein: CASSSVANTGELFF
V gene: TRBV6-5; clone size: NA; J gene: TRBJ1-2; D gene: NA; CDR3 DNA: TGTGCCAGCAGTGCAACGGACACACCCCAAGACGGCTACACCTTC; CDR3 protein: CASSATDTPQDGYTF
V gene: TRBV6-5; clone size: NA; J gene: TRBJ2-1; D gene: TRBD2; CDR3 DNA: TGTGCCAGCAATCTCCTAGCGGGAGACAATGAGCAGTTCTTC; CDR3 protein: CASNLLAGDNEQFF
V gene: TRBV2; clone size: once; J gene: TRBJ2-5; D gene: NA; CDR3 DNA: TGTGCCAGCCTGGGGGGGCGAGAGACCCAGTACTTC; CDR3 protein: CASLGGRETQYF
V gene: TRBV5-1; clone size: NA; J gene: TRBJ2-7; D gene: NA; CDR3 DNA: TGCGCCAGCAGCTTGGACAGGGCCTACGAGCAGTACTTC; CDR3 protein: CASSLDRAYEQYF
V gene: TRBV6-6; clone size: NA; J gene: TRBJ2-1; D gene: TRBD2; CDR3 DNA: TGTGCCAGCAGTTACGGCGGGGGGTACAATGAGCAGTTCTTC; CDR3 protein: CASSYGGGYNEQFF
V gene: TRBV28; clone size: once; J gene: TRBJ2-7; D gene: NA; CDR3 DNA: TGTGCCAGCAGTAGGCCTAGGGACCACTACGAGCAGTACTTC; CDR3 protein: CASSRPRDHYEQYF
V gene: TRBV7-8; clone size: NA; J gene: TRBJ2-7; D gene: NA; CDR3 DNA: TGTGCCAGCACCGAGGGATTGGCGGGGCAGCTAGAGCAGTACTTC; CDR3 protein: CASTEGLAGQLEQYF
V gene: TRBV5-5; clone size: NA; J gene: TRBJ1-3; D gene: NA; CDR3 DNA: TGTGCCAGCAGCCTCTCGGGGCGAGACACCATATATTTT; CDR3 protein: CASSLSGRDTIYF
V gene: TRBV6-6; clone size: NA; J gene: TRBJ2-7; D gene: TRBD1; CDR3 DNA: TGTGCCAGCAGTTACACCCCCGGGACAGAGGCCTACGAGCAGTACTTC; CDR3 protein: CASSYTPGTEAYEQYF
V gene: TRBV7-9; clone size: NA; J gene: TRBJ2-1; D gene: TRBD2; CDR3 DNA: TGTGCCAGCAGCTTAACCCTAGCGGACTACAATGAGCAGTTCTTC; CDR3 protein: CASSLTLADYNEQFF
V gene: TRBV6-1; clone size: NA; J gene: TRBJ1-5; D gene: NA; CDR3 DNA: TGTGCCAGCAGTGAGCAAAAAGGGGACGGGTATAGCAATCAGCCCCAGCATTTT; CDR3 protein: CASSEQKGDGYSNQPQHF
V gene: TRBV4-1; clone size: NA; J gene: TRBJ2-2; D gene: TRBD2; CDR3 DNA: TGCGCCAGCAGCCAAGATCCTATAGCGGGAGCCACCGGGGAGCTGTTTTTT; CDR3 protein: CASSQDPIAGATGELFF
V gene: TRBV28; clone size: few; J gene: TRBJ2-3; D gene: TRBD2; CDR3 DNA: TGTGCCAGCACCCCACTAGCGGGAGTCGCAGATACGCAGTATTTT; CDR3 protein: CASTPLAGVADTQYF
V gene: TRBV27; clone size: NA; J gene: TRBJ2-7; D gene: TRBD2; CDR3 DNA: TGTGCCAGCAGCCCACTTGCGGGAGGGCACGTTATCTACGAGCAGTACTTC; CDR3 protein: CASSPLAGGHVIYEQYF
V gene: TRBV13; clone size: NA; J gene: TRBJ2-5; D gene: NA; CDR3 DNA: TGTGCCAGCAGCACAGGAGGGGGATTACAAGAGACCCAGTACTTC; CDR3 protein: CASSTGGGLQETQYF
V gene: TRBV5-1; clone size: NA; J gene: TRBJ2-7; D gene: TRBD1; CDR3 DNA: TGCGCCAGCAGCGATCGGACAGGGGGCTACTACGAGCAGTACTTC; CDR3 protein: CASSDRTGGYYEQYF